This TCR beta chain was retrieved from a study of blood T cell repertoires in COVID-19. About the research overall: Samples came from the United States, Italy and Spain, spanning acute and convalescent COVID-19.

Trimming shortened V by 4 bases and J by 4 bases, and 12 bases separated the two germline ends. The germline gives CDR1 SQVTM, CDR2 ANQGSEA. This CDR3 contains 13 residues. Sequencing was performed with immunoSEQ multiplex PCR; in TCRdb, only in-frame clones are kept and a portion is missing. The repertoire holds 200,000 to 250,000 clones, with approximately 77% as singletons. This clonotype was obtained from a woman of 80 years or more with acute or convalescent COVID-19. The chain employs TRBV29-1 and TRBJ2-3; perhaps TRBD1 as D (5 bases). Sequenced sample: peripheral blood. CDR3 DNA: TGCAGCGTTGTAAGGGGTGACGCAGATACGCAGTATTTT. This translates into CSVVRGDADTQYF.